These T cell receptor beta chains were read from a single sample in a study of blood T cell repertoires in COVID-19. Sequencing used immunoSEQ multiplex PCR; TCRdb keeps in-frame clones, though not all of them. The sample comprises roughly 250,000 clones, more than 70% of which are singletons, and 2% to 3% rests with the top ten. Sequencing input: peripheral blood. All receptors derive from a woman between 45 and 65 years old with acute or convalescent COVID-19. The CDR3 runs from the conserved cysteine through the conserved F or W. D genes are given only for firm matches. For some rows the clone size is stated as once, few or many, or as a class when expanded; others skip it.

v_call: TRBV4-1; d_call: NA; j_call: TRBJ2-7; clone_size: NA; cdr3_nt: TGCGCCAGCAGCTTCGCGGGGGCGGCAGCCTACTACGAGCAGTACTTC; cdr3_aa: CASSFAGAAAYYEQYF
v_call: TRBV5-1; d_call: NA; j_call: TRBJ1-4; clone_size: NA; cdr3_nt: TGCGCCAGCAGTGGGCCCGAAAATGAAAAACTGTTTTTT; cdr3_aa: CASSGPENEKLFF
v_call: TRBV2; d_call: TRBD2; j_call: TRBJ2-5; clone_size: NA; cdr3_nt: TGTGCCAGCAGTGGGACTAGCGGGACAAAGACCCAGTACTTC; cdr3_aa: CASSGTSGTKTQYF
v_call: TRBV6-5; d_call: TRBD1; j_call: TRBJ1-2; clone_size: NA; cdr3_nt: TGTGCCAGCGAGACGGACAGGGGCTTTGGCTACACCTTC; cdr3_aa: CASETDRGFGYTF
v_call: TRBV28; d_call: NA; j_call: TRBJ1-1; clone_size: NA; cdr3_nt: TGTGCCAGCAGACTCCCCCCGGTCAAGAGATTGAACACTGAAGCTTTCTTT; cdr3_aa: CASRLPPVKRLNTEAFF
v_call: TRBV5-4; d_call: NA; j_call: TRBJ1-2; clone_size: NA; cdr3_nt: TGTGCCAGCAGCTCGGGGGGGCTTCACTATGGCTACACCTTC; cdr3_aa: CASSSGGLHYGYTF
v_call: TRBV12-5; d_call: NA; j_call: TRBJ2-7; clone_size: NA; cdr3_nt: TGTGCTAGTGGCTGGGAAGGGAGCGAGCAGTACTTC; cdr3_aa: CASGWEGSEQYF
v_call: TRBV7-8; d_call: TRBD2; j_call: TRBJ2-7; clone_size: NA; cdr3_nt: TGTGCCAGCAGAAAAGGTCTAGCGGAGTACGAGCAGTACTTC; cdr3_aa: CASRKGLAEYEQYF
v_call: TRBV7-8; d_call: NA; j_call: TRBJ2-1; clone_size: NA; cdr3_nt: TGTGCCAGCAGCGCCTACGGAGGTTCCTACAATGAGCAGTTCTTC; cdr3_aa: CASSAYGGSYNEQFF
v_call: TRBV7-2; d_call: TRBD2; j_call: TRBJ2-7; clone_size: NA; cdr3_nt: TGTGCCAGCAGCTTAGGTCTAGCGGTTGCCTACGAGCAGTACTTC; cdr3_aa: CASSLGLAVAYEQYF
v_call: TRBV28; d_call: NA; j_call: TRBJ2-7; clone_size: NA; cdr3_nt: TGTGCCAGCAGTTTGTCGGGGATCCCGTACTTC; cdr3_aa: CASSLSGIPYF
v_call: TRBV7-2; d_call: NA; j_call: TRBJ1-4; clone_size: NA; cdr3_nt: TGTGCCAGCAGCCCCGGGTTGGTAACTAATGAAAAACTGTTTTTT; cdr3_aa: CASSPGLVTNEKLFF
v_call: TRBV9; d_call: TRBD1; j_call: TRBJ1-2; clone_size: NA; cdr3_nt: TGTGCCAGCAGCGTAGACGACAGGGGAAACTATGGCTACACCTTC; cdr3_aa: CASSVDDRGNYGYTF
v_call: TRBV7-9; d_call: TRBD1; j_call: TRBJ1-4; clone_size: NA; cdr3_nt: TGTGCCAGCAGCACCGCGGGGACAGGATGGGAAAAACTGTTTTTT; cdr3_aa: CASSTAGTGWEKLFF
v_call: TRBV7-2; d_call: TRBD2; j_call: TRBJ2-2; clone_size: NA; cdr3_nt: TGTGCCAGCAGCTTAGAAGGGACTAGCGGGAGTACCGGGGAGCTGTTTTTT; cdr3_aa: CASSLEGTSGSTGELFF
v_call: TRBV7-3; d_call: NA; j_call: TRBJ1-6; clone_size: NA; cdr3_nt: TGTGCCAGCAGCTCACAGCCCGGCGGAGGATCACCCCTCCACTTT; cdr3_aa: CASSSQPGGGSPLHF
v_call: TRBV18; d_call: TRBD1; j_call: TRBJ2-7; clone_size: NA; cdr3_nt: TGTGCCAGCTCACCGCAGGGGGCGCGCACCTACGAGCAGTACTTC; cdr3_aa: CASSPQGARTYEQYF
v_call: TRBV2; d_call: NA; j_call: TRBJ1-2; clone_size: NA; cdr3_nt: TGTGCCAGCAGTGAAATTACAGGGTTAGGAGGCTACACCTTC; cdr3_aa: CASSEITGLGGYTF
v_call: TRBV5-1; d_call: TRBD1; j_call: TRBJ1-2; clone_size: few; cdr3_nt: TGCGCCAGCAGCTCCCGACAGGGGGCTAACTATGGCTACACCTTC; cdr3_aa: CASSSRQGANYGYTF
v_call: TRBV18; d_call: TRBD2; j_call: TRBJ2-7; clone_size: NA; cdr3_nt: TGTGCCAGCTCCGAGCGGGAGGGTGAGAAGCAGTACTTC; cdr3_aa: CASSEREGEKQYF
v_call: TRBV9; d_call: TRBD2; j_call: TRBJ2-5; clone_size: NA; cdr3_nt: TGTGCCAGCAGCGCCCATGGGACTAGCGCCCTGGAGACCCAGTACTTC; cdr3_aa: CASSAHGTSALETQYF
v_call: TRBV9; d_call: TRBD1; j_call: TRBJ1-2; clone_size: once; cdr3_nt: TGTGCCAGCAGCGTATGGGACAGGGGGCGCGAGGGCTACACCTTC; cdr3_aa: CASSVWDRGREGYTF
v_call: TRBV27; d_call: NA; j_call: TRBJ2-5; clone_size: NA; cdr3_nt: TGTGCCAGGCCAGTCCCACAGGGCAGGATCAGCGACCAAGAGACCCAGTACTTC; cdr3_aa: CARPVPQGRISDQETQYF
v_call: TRBV28; d_call: NA; j_call: TRBJ1-1; clone_size: NA; cdr3_nt: TGTGCCAGCAGTTTGCTTCCGCAGGGGATGAACACTGAAGCTTTCTTT; cdr3_aa: CASSLLPQGMNTEAFF
v_call: TRBV10-3; d_call: NA; j_call: TRBJ1-5; clone_size: NA; cdr3_nt: TGTGCCATCAGTGATGCAGGGGCGAATCAGCCCCAGCATTTT; cdr3_aa: CAISDAGANQPQHF
v_call: TRBV7-2; d_call: TRBD1; j_call: TRBJ1-4; clone_size: NA; cdr3_nt: TGTGCCAGCAGCTTGAGGACAGGGGGGGAAAAACTGTTTTTT; cdr3_aa: CASSLRTGGEKLFF
v_call: TRBV20-1; d_call: TRBD1; j_call: TRBJ2-1; clone_size: NA; cdr3_nt: TGCAGTGTTGGGGGACAGGAGCAGTTCTTC; cdr3_aa: CSVGGQEQFF
v_call: TRBV4-2; d_call: TRBD2; j_call: TRBJ2-4; clone_size: NA; cdr3_nt: TGTGCCAGCAGCCAAGATATGACTAGCGGGAGTTTCCTGGCCAAAAACATTCAGTACTTC; cdr3_aa: CASSQDMTSGSFLAKNIQYF
v_call: TRBV28; d_call: TRBD1; j_call: TRBJ2-7; clone_size: NA; cdr3_nt: TGTGCCAGCAGTTTAGGGGGGACAGGGCTTTACGAGCAGTACTTC; cdr3_aa: CASSLGGTGLYEQYF
v_call: TRBV7-2; d_call: TRBD1; j_call: TRBJ1-5; clone_size: once; cdr3_nt: TGTGCCAGCAGCCCCCAGACAGGGGGCGGCAATCAGCCCCAGCATTTT; cdr3_aa: CASSPQTGGGNQPQHF
v_call: TRBV6-5; d_call: TRBD1; j_call: TRBJ2-7; clone_size: NA; cdr3_nt: TGTGCCAGCAGTTACGCCGGGACAGGGGGCTACGAGCAGTACTTC; cdr3_aa: CASSYAGTGGYEQYF
v_call: TRBV4-1; d_call: NA; j_call: TRBJ2-7; clone_size: NA; cdr3_nt: TGCGCCAGCAGCCAAGTCCGGGGAAGCTCCTACGAGCAGTACTTC; cdr3_aa: CASSQVRGSSYEQYF
v_call: TRBV5-4; d_call: NA; j_call: TRBJ2-1; clone_size: NA; cdr3_nt: TGTGCCAGCAGCTTGGGAGGGGGTGGTTGGTACAATGAGCAGTTCTTC; cdr3_aa: CASSLGGGGWYNEQFF
v_call: TRBV30; d_call: TRBD1; j_call: TRBJ1-1; clone_size: NA; cdr3_nt: TGTGCCTGGAGTGCCACAGGGGGTAAAGCTTTCTTT; cdr3_aa: CAWSATGGKAFF
v_call: TRBV3-1/TRBV3-2; d_call: NA; j_call: TRBJ2-7; clone_size: NA; cdr3_nt: TGTGCCAGCAGCCAAGGGAGCGGGTCCTACGAGCAGTACTTC; cdr3_aa: CASSQGSGSYEQYF
v_call: TRBV7-6; d_call: TRBD2; j_call: TRBJ2-6; clone_size: NA; cdr3_nt: TGTGCCACTACAGGGACTAGTTTTAACCCGCGGAGAACTGGGGCCAACGTCCTGACTTTC; cdr3_aa: CATTGTSFNPRRTGANVLTF
v_call: TRBV6-5; d_call: NA; j_call: TRBJ1-5; clone_size: few; cdr3_nt: TGTGCCAGCAGTTACTCAGGCAGGGATGAGCCCCAGCATTTT; cdr3_aa: CASSYSGRDEPQHF
v_call: TRBV5-1; d_call: NA; j_call: TRBJ2-1; clone_size: NA; cdr3_nt: TGCGCCAGCAGCATCACCGGACTTACATACAATGAGCAGTTCTTC; cdr3_aa: CASSITGLTYNEQFF